Sequencing of this T cell receptor beta chain was carried out in a study of monozygotic twins with inflammatory bowel disease. The study's findings and limits: A reduction in TCRbeta diversity (inverse Simpson) was seen in IBD patients relative to healthy co-twins.

Per individual sample, eight separate reactions were used to make cDNA. Template switching appended UMIs that held a 6-nucleotide sample barcode. TCRdb reprocessed the 5' RACE reads, with one entry per CDR3 protein and no DNA. This sample's table has about 350,000 distinct CDR3 sequences. On this clonotype: Its matching antigen is unknown.

The CDR3 is 14 amino acids. Germline V gene lookup returns CDR1 SGHRS and CDR2 YFSETQ. V gene TRBV5-1 combines with J gene TRBJ2-2; TCRdb returns TRBD2, unconfirmable since there is no DNA. This TCR came from a human donor with ulcerative colitis or Crohn's disease, or a healthy co-twin of an affected twin (not recorded which). Sequences were obtained from blood. The CDR3 region is CAILPAGGTGELFF.